These 10 T cell receptor beta chains were sequenced from one sample in a study of beta chain features in type 1 diabetes. Study-wide results and caveats: In all four CD4+ subsets, TCRB CDR3 length was significantly, moderately reduced in type 1 diabetes.

Their target antigens are unknown. Of the isolated RNA, all was reverse transcribed, and so the sequenced material was expressed TCRB transcripts. TCRdb's table, derived via immunoSEQ multiplex PCR, lists solely in-frame clones and lacks some. This table holds hundreds of thousands of clones, over 10% found once. The sample comprised naive CD4+ T cells from blood. The source is a man aged 18 to 30 with type 1 diabetes.

The rearrangement uses TRBV5-1 and TRBJ2-2; D is uncertain. This CDR3 contains 16 residues. Germline CDR1 is SGHRS and CDR2 is YFSETQ. Trimming pared 0 bases from V and 0 bases from J, leaving 9 bases between. CDR3 residues: CASSLAAYTNTGELFF. The CDR3 DNA sequence: TGCGCCAGCAGCTTGGCGGCATATACGAACACCGGGGAGCTGTTTTTT.

This chain's CDR3 is CASSPRTSGVNEQFF. In DNA form, the CDR3 reads TGTGCCAGCAGCCCCCGGACTAGCGGGGTCAATGAGCAGTTCTTC. This rearrangement joins TRBV7-9 to TRBJ2-1; TRBD2 matches at 12 bases. V shed 5 bases and J 6 bases; nucleotides not matched to a gene: 5. This CDR3 region has 15 residues. Looked up from germline, CDR1 is SEHNR and CDR2 is FQNEAQ (reference sequence).

This clone was seen more than once but under ten times. The chain links TRBV2 to TRBJ1-2; D remains ambiguous. CDR3 length: 13 amino acids. The germline V gene has CDR1 SNHLY and CDR2 FYNNEI. Trimming removed 4 bases at V and 4 bases at J, with 10 bases between. CDR3 residues: CASSGGTSYGYTF. The CDR3 DNA reads as TGTGCCAGCAGTGGGGGTACGAGCTATGGCTACACCTTC.

This clone was counted between two and nine times. The chain joins TRBV5-6 to TRBJ1-3; no definite D call. The V end was cut by 2 bases, the J end by 0 bases, with 6 bases between. CDR3 length: 14 residues. Germline CDR1 and CDR2: SGHDT and YYEEEE. The chain's CDR3 is CASSFFYSGNTIYF. The CDR3 DNA is TGTGCCAGCAGCTTTTTCTACTCTGGAAACACCATATATTTT.

The V and J genes are TRBV30 and TRBJ2-1; perhaps TRBD2 as D (5 bases). This CDR3 contains 17 residues. V was pared by 1 base and J by 3 bases, with 19 bases between. CDR1 and CDR2 from the germline V gene are GTSNPN and SVGIG (reference sequence). The CDR3 sequence: CAWSGPGPERVYNEQFF. The DNA for the CDR3 is TGTGCCTGGAGTGGCCCAGGACCGGAGAGGGTCTACAATGAGCAGTTCTTC.

This clone occurred a few times. The gene calls are TRBV29-1 and TRBJ1-1; a possible D gene is TRBD1 (5 bases). Germline V lookup: CDR1 SQVTM, CDR2 ANQGSEA. Trimming removed 5 bases at V and 1 base at J, with 14 bases between. There are 14 residues in the CDR3. The CDR3 loop reads CSVSTGTANTEAFF. In DNA, the CDR3 is TGCAGCGTTTCCACCGGGACGGCGAACACTGAAGCTTTCTTT.

The gene calls are TRBV6-5 and TRBJ1-3, with D possibly TRBD1 on 6 matching bases. V lost 2 bases and J lost 2, with 13 bases in between. Germline CDR1 is MNHEY and CDR2 is SVGAGI. The CDR3 runs to 16 residues. The CDR3 bases are TGTGCCAGCAGTTACGATCGACAGGACCCTGGAAACACCATATATTTT. Translating gives CASSYDRQDPGNTIYF.

This clone was counted between two and nine times. This chain's CDR3 is CASSLVRDLGEQYF. CDR3 nucleotide sequence: TGCGCCAGCAGCTTGGTTCGGGATCTAGGCGAGCAGTACTTC. The chain recombines TRBV5-1 with TRBJ2-7, with a possible D match to TRBD2 (5 bases). Trimming shortened V by 0 bases and J by 6 bases, and 13 bases separated the two germline ends. This CDR3 region has 14 residues. Germline V gene lookup returns CDR1 SGHRS and CDR2 YFSETQ.

The chain uses TRBV29-1 and TRBJ1-1; D might be TRBD1 (6 bases). This CDR3 is built from 14 residues. With 4 bases removed from V and 3 bases from J, the gap between germline ends came to 15 bases. From germline, CDR1 is SQVTM and CDR2 ANQGSEA. The CDR3 region is CSVVAWTVDTEAFF. The CDR3 bases are TGCAGCGTTGTGGCCTGGACAGTAGACACTGAAGCTTTCTTT.

This clone was detected only a few times. The rearrangement uses TRBV18 and TRBJ2-5; tentatively, D is TRBD1 or TRBD2 (5 bases each). The CDR3 sequence is 13 residues long. The V end lost 3 bases, the J end lost 5 bases, and 10 bases lay between the germline ends. Germline V gene data show CDR1 as KGHSH and CDR2 as LQKENI. CDR3 protein: CASSPGPKETQYF. Written as DNA, the CDR3 is TGTGCCAGCTCACCGGGACCTAAGGAGACCCAGTACTTC.